The 11 T cell receptor beta chains below come from one sample, sequenced in a study of preoperative IRX-2 immunotherapy in early breast cancer. The method was immunoSEQ multiplex PCR; TCRdb's version includes in-frame clones alone and lacks a portion of them. The data hold around 39,000 clones, with roughly 95% observed a single time. The treatment: preoperative locoregional IRX-2 cytokine immunotherapy. Specimen: tumor tissue, collected after IRX-2 immunotherapy. The source of these receptors is a human donor with breast cancer.

This clone was seen only once. This sequence joins TRBV4-3 and TRBJ2-1, with D possibly matching TRBD1 (7 bases). This CDR3 region has 16 residues. The V and J ends lost 0 bases and 6 bases respectively, with 15 bases between them. Per the germline V gene, CDR1 is LGHNA and CDR2 is YSLEER. The CDR3 nucleotides are TGCGCCAGCAGCCAAGATCCAGGGGGGCCGGTCAATGAGCAGTTCTTC. Protein product: CASSQDPGGPVNEQFF.

The V gene is TRBV6-5, the J gene TRBJ2-1; perhaps TRBD1 as D (5 bases). Germline CDR1 and CDR2: MNHEY and SVGAGI. The CDR3 totals 15 residues. Deletions cut 6 bases from V and 0 bases from J, with 12 bases between. The DNA of the CDR3 is TGTGCCAGCAGCCAGGGTTCCCCCTCCTACAATGAGCAGTTCTTC. Translation gives CASSQGSPSYNEQFF.

The CDR3: CASSPIGGAFTDTQYF. The CDR3 DNA reads TGTGCCAGCAGCCCCATAGGGGGGGCCTTCACAGATACGCAGTATTTT. The gene calls are TRBV7-2 and TRBJ2-3; possible D gene TRBD2, 7 bases. V was pared by 5 bases and J by 2 bases, with 17 bases between. This CDR3 is 16 amino acids long. Looked up from germline, CDR1 is SGHTA and CDR2 is FQGNSA.

This chain links TRBV5-1 with TRBJ2-1, with 7 bases fitting TRBD2. The CDR3 spans 15 residues. The germline CDR1 and CDR2 sequences are SGHRS and YFSETQ. The junction had 7 bases not matched to a gene; V was cut back by 6 bases and J by 1 base. DNA for the CDR3: TGCGCCAGCACATTAGCGGGCCAATCCTACAATGAGCAGTTCTTC. The encoded protein is CASTLAGQSYNEQFF.

The rearrangement links TRBV4-2 to TRBJ1-1; no firm D call. There are 13 residues in the CDR3. V lost 2 bases, J lost 8 bases, and 12 bases lay in between. CDR1 and CDR2 from the germline V gene are LGHNA and YNFKEQ. The chain's CDR3 is CASSQREFGEAFF. The CDR3, as DNA: TGTGCCAGCAGCCAAAGGGAGTTTGGGGAAGCTTTCTTT.

This clone was counted a single time. The chain recombines TRBV6-1 with TRBJ2-1; D call uncertain. This CDR3 is built from 15 residues. Trimming took off 1 base at V and 0 bases at J, with 7 bases between the two ends. Germline V gives CDR1 MNHNS, CDR2 SASEGT. Here the CDR3 DNA reads TGTGCCAGCAGTGAAGTAGGTGTCTCCTACAATGAGCAGTTCTTC. This sequence encodes CASSEVGVSYNEQFF.

This rearrangement joins TRBV5-1 to TRBJ2-1; D unclear. CDR1 and CDR2 from the germline V gene are SGHRS and YFSETQ. Between the trimmed V and J ends, which lost 2 bases and 5 bases, there was a span of 8 bases. This CDR3 is built from 13 residues. CDR3 protein: CASSLRQHNEQFF. DNA for the CDR3: TGCGCCAGCAGCTTACGGCAGCACAATGAGCAGTTCTTC.

This chain uses TRBV5-1 with TRBJ2-1; D not resolved. The CDR3 is 13 amino acids. Germline V CDR1 and CDR2: SGHRS, YFSETQ. V was cut by 0 bases and J by 9 bases, with 10 bases left in between. The CDR3 reads CASSLATTGEQFF. Written as DNA, the CDR3 is TGCGCCAGCAGCTTGGCCACTACTGGTGAGCAGTTCTTC.

The chain joins TRBV19 to TRBJ1-1; D is unresolved. The CDR3 length is 12 residues. Trimming took 3 bases from V and 1 from J, leaving 3 bases between them. The germline V gene encodes CDR1 LNHDA and CDR2 SQIVND (reference sequence). The CDR3 nucleotides are TGTGCCAGTAGTATGCCGAACACTGAAGCTTTCTTT. This translates into CASSMPNTEAFF.

This clone was detected once. This chain links TRBV28 with TRBJ1-4; possible D gene TRBD1, 5 bases. The germline V gene has CDR1 MDHEN and CDR2 SYDVKM. This CDR3 region has 14 residues. CDR3 in DNA: TGTGTCACTCACCCGGGGGGTAGGACTGAAAAACTGTTTTTT. Translated, it gives CVTHPGGRTEKLFF.

The V and J genes are TRBV6-6 and TRBJ2-7, with 8 bases identical to TRBD2. Looked up from germline, CDR1 is MNHNY and CDR2 is SVGAGI (reference sequence). The CDR3 consists of 15 residues. Trimming cost V 4 bases and J 7 bases; bases outside gene matches: 12. The CDR3 loop reads CASSSSRGALGEQYF. For the CDR3, the DNA is TGTGCCAGCAGTTCATCGCGGGGGGCGCTTGGGGAGCAGTACTTC.